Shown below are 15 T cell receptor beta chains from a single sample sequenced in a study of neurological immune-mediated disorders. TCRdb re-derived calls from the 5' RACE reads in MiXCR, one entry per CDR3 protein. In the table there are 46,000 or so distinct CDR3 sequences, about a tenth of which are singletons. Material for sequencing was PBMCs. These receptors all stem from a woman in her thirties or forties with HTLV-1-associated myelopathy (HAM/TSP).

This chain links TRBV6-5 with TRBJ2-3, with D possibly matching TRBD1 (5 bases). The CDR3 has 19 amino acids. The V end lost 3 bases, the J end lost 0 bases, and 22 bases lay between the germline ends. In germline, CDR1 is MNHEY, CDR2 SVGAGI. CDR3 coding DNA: TGTGCCAGCAGTTATAGGATAAGGGGCAATCACCCTAGCACAGATACGCAGTATTTT. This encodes CASSYRIRGNHPSTDTQYF.

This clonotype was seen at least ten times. CDR3: CSARRSGTGELFF. In DNA, the CDR3 is TGCAGTGCTAGAAGATCCGGGACCGGGGAGCTGTTTTTT. The rearrangement links TRBV20-1 to TRBJ2-2; unclear D gene. There are 13 residues in the CDR3. CDR1 is DFQATT, CDR2 SNEGSKA, per germline (reference sequence). Trimming left V 2 bases short and J 5 bases short, with 9 bases between.

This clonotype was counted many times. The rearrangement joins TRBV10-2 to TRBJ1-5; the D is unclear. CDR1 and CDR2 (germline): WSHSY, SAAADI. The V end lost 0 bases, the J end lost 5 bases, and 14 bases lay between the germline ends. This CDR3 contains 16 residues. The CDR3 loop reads CASSESTPSRDQPQHF. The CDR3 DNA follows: TGCGCCAGCAGTGAGTCGACGCCTTCTCGCGATCAGCCCCAGCATTTT.

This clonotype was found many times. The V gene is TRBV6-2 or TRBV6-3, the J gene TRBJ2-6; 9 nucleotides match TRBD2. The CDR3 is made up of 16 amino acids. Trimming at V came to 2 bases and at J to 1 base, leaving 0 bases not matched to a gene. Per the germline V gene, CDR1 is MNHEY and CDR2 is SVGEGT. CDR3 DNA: TGTGCCAGCAGTTACCTAGCGGGGTCTGGGGCCAACGTCCTGACTTTC. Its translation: CASSYLAGSGANVLTF.

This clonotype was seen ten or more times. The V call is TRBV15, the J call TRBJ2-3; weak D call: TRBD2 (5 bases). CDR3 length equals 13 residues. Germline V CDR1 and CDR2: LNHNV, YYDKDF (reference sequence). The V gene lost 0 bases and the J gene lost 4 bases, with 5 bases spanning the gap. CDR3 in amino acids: CATSRERADTQYF. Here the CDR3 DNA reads TGTGCCACCAGCAGAGAGCGGGCAGATACGCAGTATTTT. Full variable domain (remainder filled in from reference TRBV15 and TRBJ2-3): DAMVIQNPRYQVTQFGKPVTLSCSQTLNHNVMYWYQQKSSQAPKLLFHYYDKDFNNEADTPDNFQSRRPNTSFCFLDIRSPGLGDTAMYLCATSRERADTQYFGPGTRLTVL.

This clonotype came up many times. Written as DNA, the CDR3 is TGTGCCAGCAGCGTGGGACAGGGGGCAGATACGCAGTATTTT. It yields the protein CASSVGQGADTQYF. The chain couples TRBV7-9 to TRBJ2-3; 11 nucleotides line up with TRBD1. The length of the CDR3 is 14 residues. Germline CDR1 SEHNR, CDR2 FQNEAQ (reference sequence). J gave up 4 bases and V 5 bases, and 2 bases lay outside the gene matches.

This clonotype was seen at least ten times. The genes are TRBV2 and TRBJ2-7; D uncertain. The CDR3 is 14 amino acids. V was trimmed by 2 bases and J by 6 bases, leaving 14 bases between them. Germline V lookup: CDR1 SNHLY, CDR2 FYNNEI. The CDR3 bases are TGTGCCAGCAGTGAACGGCCACCCTTGGGCGAGCAGTACTTC. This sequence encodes CASSERPPLGEQYF. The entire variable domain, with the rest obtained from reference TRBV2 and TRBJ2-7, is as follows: EPEVTQTPSHQVTQMGQEVILRCVPISNHLYFYWYRQILGQKVEFLVSFYNNEISEKSEIFDDQFSVERPDGSNFTLKIRSTKLEDSAMYFCASSERPPLGEQYFGPGTRLTVT.

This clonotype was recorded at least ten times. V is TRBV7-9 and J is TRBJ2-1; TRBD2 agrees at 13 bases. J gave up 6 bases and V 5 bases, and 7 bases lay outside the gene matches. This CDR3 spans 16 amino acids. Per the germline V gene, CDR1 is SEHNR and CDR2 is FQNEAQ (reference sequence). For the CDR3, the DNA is TGTGCCAGCAGCCCGCACACTAGCGGGGGGGCCAATGAGCAGTTCTTC. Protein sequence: CASSPHTSGGANEQFF.

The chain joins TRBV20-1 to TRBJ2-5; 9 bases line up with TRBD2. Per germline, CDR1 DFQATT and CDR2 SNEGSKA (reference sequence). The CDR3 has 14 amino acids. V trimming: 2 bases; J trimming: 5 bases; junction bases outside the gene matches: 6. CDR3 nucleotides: TGCAGTGCTAGACTAGCGGGGTATGGGGAGACCCAGTACTTC. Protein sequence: CSARLAGYGETQYF.

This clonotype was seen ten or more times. The CDR3 reads CAWSVVLGDGNTIYF. The CDR3 region has the DNA TGTGCCTGGAGTGTAGTCCTCGGGGACGGAAACACCATATATTTT. This chain connects TRBV30 to TRBJ1-3; possibly TRBD1 for D (5 bases). Germline V gene lookup returns CDR1 GTSNPN and CDR2 SVGIG (reference sequence). Deletions cut 0 bases from V and 4 bases from J, with 13 bases between. This CDR3 region has 15 residues.

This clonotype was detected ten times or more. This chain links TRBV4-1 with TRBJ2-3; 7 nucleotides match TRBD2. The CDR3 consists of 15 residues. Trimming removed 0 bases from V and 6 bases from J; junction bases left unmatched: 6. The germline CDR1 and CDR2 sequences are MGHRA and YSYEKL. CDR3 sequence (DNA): TGCGCCAGCAGCCAAGACTGGGGGGGGAGGGATACGCAGTATTTT. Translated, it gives CASSQDWGGRDTQYF.

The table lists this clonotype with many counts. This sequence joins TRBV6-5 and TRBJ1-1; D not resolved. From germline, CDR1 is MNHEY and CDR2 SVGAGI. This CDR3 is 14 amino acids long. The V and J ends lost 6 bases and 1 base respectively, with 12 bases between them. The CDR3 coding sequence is TGTGCCAGCAGCAAGAGGCAGGCGAACACTGAAGCTTTCTTT. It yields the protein CASSKRQANTEAFF.

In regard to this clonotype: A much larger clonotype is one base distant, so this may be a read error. The CDR3 reads CSARGSTTWNTGELFF. DNA of the CDR3: TGCAGTGCTAGAGGTTCCACCACGTGGAACACCGGGGAGCTGTTTTTT. This sequence joins TRBV20-1 and TRBJ2-2; D unclear. The CDR3 is 16 amino acids. V was shortened by 1 base and J by 1 base, with 13 bases between the two germline ends. Germline V CDR1 and CDR2: DFQATT, SNEGSKA (reference sequence).

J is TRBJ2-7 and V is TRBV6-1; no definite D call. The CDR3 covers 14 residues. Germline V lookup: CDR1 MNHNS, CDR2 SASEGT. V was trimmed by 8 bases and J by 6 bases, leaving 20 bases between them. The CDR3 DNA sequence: TGTGCCAGCGAAAATTGGTGGGGTGAAGGCGAGCAGTACTTC. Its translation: CASENWWGEGEQYF.

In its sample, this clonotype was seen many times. In DNA form, the CDR3 reads TGTGCCAGCAGTCCAACTAGCGGGGGGCTGAACACCGGGGAGCTGTTTTTT. Its translation: CASSPTSGGLNTGELFF. The chain uses TRBV5-4 and TRBJ2-2, with TRBD2 matching over 12 bases. Germline V gene data show CDR1 as SGHNT and CDR2 as YYREEE (reference sequence). The CDR3 runs 17 residues. V shed 5 bases, J shed 1 base, and the junction held 6 bases outside the gene matches.